This note documents a single TCR beta chain sequence. A much larger clonotype is one base distant, so this may be a read error. This entry comes from a study of tumor and adjacent non-tumor tissue in lung cancer. No cell sorting was done before RNA was extracted from the tissue. TCRbeta libraries were built with three rounds of nested PCR, modified from ARM-PCR. TCRdb analysed the multiplex PCR reads with MiXCR anew, one entry per CDR3 protein. The sample includes some 100,000 distinct CDR3 sequences, roughly 73% seen only once; the top ten take 37%. Germline loops: CDR1 MNHEY, CDR2 SVGEGT. This CDR3 has 15 amino acids.

This chain connects TRBV6-2 or TRBV6-3 to TRBJ1-5, with D unclear. The sequenced material came from lung tumor tissue. This receptor was obtained from a woman aged 60-75 years with non-small cell lung cancer. The CDR3 coding sequence is TGTGCCAACAGTTACGCGGGGAACGGCAATCAGCCCCAGCATTTT. This gives the protein CANSYAGNGNQPQHF.